Listed below are T cell receptor beta chains from one sample, sequenced in a study of identical twins. TCRdb analysed the 5' RACE reads with MiXCR anew, one entry per CDR3 protein. The repertoire includes about 730,000 distinct CDR3 sequences, around 21% of them detected once, and about 4.5% sits in the top ten. These same data were also listed under a study on T cells expressing NK-cell markers.

The sequenced sample was PBMCs. The receptors shown here come from a woman between 18 and 29 years old in good health. Both conserved end residues are part of each CDR3. Each record gives: clone size, V gene, D gene, J gene, CDR3 protein, CDR3 DNA. D genes are given only for firm matches. Clone size is not always given. Where it is, it says once, few, many or a class for expanded clones.

abundance: few; v_gene: TRBV5-1; d_gene: TRBD2; j_gene: TRBJ2-1; CDR3aa: CASSGGLAGMGEQFF; CDR3nt: TGCGCCAGCAGCGGGGGACTAGCGGGAATGGGTGAGCAGTTCTTC
abundance: -; v_gene: TRBV27; d_gene: TRBD2; j_gene: TRBJ2-1; CDR3aa: CASSLGLAVLNEQFF; CDR3nt: TGTGCCAGCAGTTTAGGTCTAGCGGTTCTCAATGAGCAGTTCTTC
abundance: -; v_gene: TRBV18; d_gene: TRBD2; j_gene: TRBJ2-3; CDR3aa: CASSPTGTRSTDTQYF; CDR3nt: TGTGCCAGCTCACCAACCGGGACTAGGAGCACAGATACGCAGTATTTT
abundance: few; v_gene: TRBV6-5; d_gene: -; j_gene: TRBJ1-6; CDR3aa: CASSYSVLNSPLHF; CDR3nt: TGTGCCAGCAGTTACTCGGTACTTAATTCACCCCTCCACTTT
abundance: -; v_gene: TRBV11-3; d_gene: TRBD2; j_gene: TRBJ2-7; CDR3aa: CASTPSTGGIQYEQYF; CDR3nt: TGTGCCAGCACCCCCTCCACGGGGGGAATCCAATACGAGCAGTACTTC
abundance: -; v_gene: TRBV5-6; d_gene: -; j_gene: TRBJ2-3; CDR3aa: CASSQAGVDTQYF; CDR3nt: TGTGCCAGCAGCCAGGCAGGGGTAGATACGCAGTATTTT
abundance: few; v_gene: TRBV20-1; d_gene: TRBD2; j_gene: TRBJ2-1; CDR3aa: CSAATSSSGGTYNEQFF; CDR3nt: TGCAGTGCTGCCACGTCATCTAGCGGGGGGACCTACAATGAGCAGTTCTTC
abundance: many; v_gene: TRBV20-1; d_gene: -; j_gene: TRBJ2-1; CDR3aa: CSAQTGNNEQFF; CDR3nt: TGCAGTGCTCAAACAGGGAACAATGAGCAGTTCTTC
abundance: many; v_gene: TRBV5-1; d_gene: TRBD1; j_gene: TRBJ2-3; CDR3aa: CASSFRGQSTDTQYF; CDR3nt: TGCGCCAGCAGCTTCAGGGGGCAGAGCACAGATACGCAGTATTTT
abundance: -; v_gene: TRBV7-6; d_gene: -; j_gene: TRBJ2-3; CDR3aa: CASSLDSGLIDTQYF; CDR3nt: TGTGCCAGCAGCTTAGATTCCGGGCTAATAGATACGCAGTATTTT
abundance: -; v_gene: TRBV14; d_gene: -; j_gene: TRBJ1-2; CDR3aa: CASSQERGFVGHKVDGYTF; CDR3nt: TGTGCCAGCAGCCAAGAGAGGGGCTTTGTTGGACATAAGGTCGATGGCTACACCTTC
abundance: -; v_gene: TRBV12-5; d_gene: -; j_gene: TRBJ2-3; CDR3aa: CASGSGQTEADTQYF; CDR3nt: TGTGCTAGTGGTTCCGGCCAGACCGAGGCAGATACGCAGTATTTT
abundance: -; v_gene: TRBV7-6; d_gene: -; j_gene: TRBJ2-1; CDR3aa: CASSLEAEKPYNEQFF; CDR3nt: TGTGCCAGCAGCTTAGAAGCAGAAAAACCTTACAATGAGCAGTTCTTC
abundance: -; v_gene: TRBV27; d_gene: TRBD2; j_gene: TRBJ2-3; CDR3aa: CASSSLGGGINLADTQYF; CDR3nt: TGTGCCAGCAGTTCCCTCGGCGGGGGAATCAATTTAGCGGATACGCAGTATTTT
abundance: -; v_gene: TRBV25-1; d_gene: -; j_gene: TRBJ2-3; CDR3aa: CASSLTDGDTQYF; CDR3nt: TGTGCCAGCAGCCTAACAGATGGAGATACGCAGTATTTT
abundance: -; v_gene: TRBV3-1; d_gene: -; j_gene: TRBJ1-5; CDR3aa: CASSWDFNQPQHF; CDR3nt: TGTGCCAGCAGCTGGGATTTCAATCAGCCCCAGCATTTT
abundance: few; v_gene: TRBV7-9; d_gene: -; j_gene: TRBJ2-7; CDR3aa: CASSSRGHRNYEQYF; CDR3nt: TGTGCCAGCAGTTCTCGGGGACACCGAAACTACGAGCAGTACTTC
abundance: -; v_gene: TRBV4-3; d_gene: TRBD1; j_gene: TRBJ2-1; CDR3aa: CASSQQTGKASEQFF; CDR3nt: TGCGCCAGCAGCCAGCAGACAGGGAAGGCTAGTGAGCAGTTCTTC